The 31 T cell receptor beta chains below were found in one sample sequenced in a study of T cell repertoires in cytomegalovirus infection. TCRdb recomputed calls from the reads with MiXCR, one row per CDR3 protein. The data show fewer than 300,000 distinct CDR3 sequences, with more than 20% seen just once and around 13% held by the top ten. Material for sequencing was PBMCs. All receptors come from a human donor in good health (CMV status not recorded). Some clones in this sample may be carry-over from other donors' samples.

Only one count was recorded for this clonotype. This chain joins TRBV7-2 and TRBJ2-7, with 8 bases matching TRBD1. The CDR3 runs to 14 residues. The V gene end was trimmed by 5 bases and the J gene end by 3 bases; junction bases not matched to a gene: 6. Per germline, CDR1 SGHTA and CDR2 FQGNSA. The chain's CDR3 is CASSAGQANYEQYF. The CDR3 DNA follows: TGTGCCAGCAGCGCGGGACAGGCAAACTACGAGCAGTACTTC.

This clonotype has more than one count but fewer than ten. The CDR3 bases are TGTGCCAGCAGTTACCCCGGACCTCTGCGGGCTGAAGCTTTCTTT. Amino acid sequence: CASSYPGPLRAEAFF. The chain is built from TRBV6-2 or TRBV6-3 and TRBJ1-1; no clear D gene. Between the trimmed V and J ends, which lost 2 bases and 6 bases, there was a span of 16 bases. This CDR3 has 15 amino acids. Germline CDR1 and CDR2: MNHEY and SVGEGT.

Concerning this clonotype itself: Its ends do not fully match the called genes, so a read error is possible. The chain links TRBV5-6 to TRBJ1-5; tentatively, D is TRBD1 (5 bases). This CDR3 is built from 18 residues. CDR1 SGHDT and CDR2 YYEEEE come from the germline V gene. The CDR3 loop is CASSLGTAGGYSNQPQHF. The CDR3, as DNA: TGTGCCAGCAGTTTGGGGACCGCAGGAGGTTATAGCAATCAGCCCCAGCATTTT.

The chain uses TRBV2 and TRBJ2-3; D is ambiguous. Germline V gene lookup returns CDR1 SNHLY and CDR2 FYNNEI. V lost 2 bases and J lost 2, with 8 bases in between. CDR3 size: 14 residues. CDR3 in amino acids: CASSENSYTDTQYF. DNA of the CDR3: TGTGCCAGCAGTGAAAACAGCTACACAGATACGCAGTATTTT.

This clonotype was counted between two and nine times. J is TRBJ2-3 and V is TRBV6-5; D remains unclear. This CDR3 contains 15 residues. CDR1 and CDR2 (germline): MNHEY, SVGAGI. V was cut by 2 bases and J by 2 bases, with 11 bases left in between. The CDR3 bases are TGTGCCAGCAGTTACCAGGCGGCCGCCACAGATACGCAGTATTTT. It is translated as CASSYQAAATDTQYF.

There are a few counts of this clonotype. V and J are TRBV5-1 and TRBJ2-5; TRBD1 might be the D (5 bases). The CDR3 is 13 residues long. V was trimmed by 5 bases and J by 2 bases, leaving 10 bases between them. Germline CDR1 SGHRS, CDR2 YFSETQ. This CDR3 reads CASSIQGQETQYF. The DNA for the CDR3 is TGCGCCAGCAGTATCCAGGGTCAAGAGACCCAGTACTTC.

The chain recombines TRBV19 with TRBJ2-1; 10 bases line up with TRBD2. The V and J ends lost 1 base and 3 bases, in that order; junction bases with no gene match: 3. Germline V gives CDR1 LNHDA, CDR2 SQIVND (reference sequence). The CDR3 is made up of 16 amino acids. For the CDR3, the DNA is TGTGCCAGTAGTATAGGGCTAGCGGGGGACTACAATGAGCAGTTCTTC. Its translation: CASSIGLAGDYNEQFF.

V is TRBV7-9 and J is TRBJ2-1; unclear D gene. The CDR3 is 14 residues long. Trimming took off 2 bases at V and 10 bases at J, with 15 bases between the two ends. The germline V gene has CDR1 SEHNR and CDR2 FQNEAQ (reference sequence). The CDR3 DNA reads TGTGCCAGCAGCTTAAAGGGATCCACTGGAGAGCAGTTCTTC. Protein: CASSLKGSTGEQFF.

This chain links TRBV30 with TRBJ1-2; D not certain. In germline, CDR1 is GTSNPN, CDR2 SVGIG (reference sequence). V was shortened by 1 base and J by 8 bases, with 11 bases between the two germline ends. The CDR3 is 12 amino acids. The CDR3 is CAWSGSSGGYTF. The CDR3 coding sequence is TGTGCCTGGAGTGGGAGCTCGGGAGGCTACACCTTC.

This clonotype was counted a few times. The rearrangement uses TRBV12-3 or TRBV12-4 and TRBJ2-7; 9 bases fit TRBD1. CDR3 size: 14 residues. The V gene end was trimmed by 7 bases and the J gene end by 2 bases; junction bases not matched to a gene: 6. CDR3 amino acids: CASNKGQGTYEQYF. The CDR3 DNA sequence: TGTGCCAGCAACAAGGGACAGGGAACCTACGAGCAGTACTTC.

In its sample, this clonotype was seen many times. V and J are TRBV7-2 and TRBJ2-1; D not resolved. The CDR3 length is 11 residues. Per the germline V gene, CDR1 is SGHTA and CDR2 is FQGNSA. The V end was cut by 3 bases, the J end by 11 bases, with 8 bases between. The CDR3 loop reads CASSFVTQQFF. CDR3 DNA sequence: TGTGCCAGCAGCTTCGTAACTCAGCAGTTCTTC.

This clonotype was observed a single time. J is TRBJ1-1 and V is TRBV5-1, with 10 bases identical to TRBD1. The CDR3 runs to 20 residues. Trimming cost V 4 bases and J 0 bases; bases outside gene matches: 18. The germline V gene encodes CDR1 SGHRS and CDR2 YFSETQ. The CDR3: CASSPLMASGTGVVNTEAFF. The CDR3 DNA reads TGCGCCAGCAGCCCATTGATGGCTTCCGGGACAGGGGTCGTGAACACTGAAGCTTTCTTT.

V is TRBV6-2 or TRBV6-3 and J is TRBJ2-7; TRBD2 aligns across 8 bases. There are 14 residues in the CDR3. From germline, CDR1 is MNHEY and CDR2 SVGEGT. The J segment lost 4 bases and the V segment lost 6 bases, leaving 8 bases of the junction unmatched. The CDR3 protein is CASSSQRERYEQYF. The CDR3 region has the DNA TGTGCCAGCAGCTCACAGCGGGAGCGGTACGAGCAGTACTTC.

V gene TRBV12-3 or TRBV12-4 combines with J gene TRBJ2-7; no reliable D call. The CDR3 loop spans 13 amino acids. Trimming removed 5 bases at V and 5 bases at J, with 13 bases between. For the CDR3, the DNA is TGTGCCAGCAGTCCGTCCCTGTACGACGAGCAGTACTTC. Amino acid sequence: CASSPSLYDEQYF.

Turning to this clonotype: A much larger clone lies a single base off, so this may be a read error. This chain uses TRBV6-1 with TRBJ1-5; the match to TRBD1 covers 9 bases. Looked up from germline, CDR1 is MNHNS and CDR2 is SASEGT. With 8 bases clipped from V and 3 bases from J, the junction kept 5 bases outside the gene matches. The CDR3 loop spans 14 amino acids. The CDR3 sequence: CASGRDRDNQPQHF. The CDR3 region has the DNA TGTGCCAGCGGTCGGGACAGGGACAATCAGCCCCAGCATTTT.

J is TRBJ1-4 and V is TRBV7-9; D remains unclear. Trimming took 1 base from V and 8 from J, leaving 5 bases between them. This CDR3 is built from 12 residues. CDR1 SEHNR and CDR2 FQNEAQ come from the germline V gene (reference sequence). The CDR3 here is CASSLETEKLFF. The CDR3 DNA reads as TGTGCCAGCAGCTTAGAAACGGAAAAACTGTTTTTT.

This clonotype showed up just a few times. The V and J genes are TRBV12-3 or TRBV12-4 and TRBJ1-2; possibly TRBD1 for D (5 bases). V gave up 3 bases and J gave up 4 bases, with 12 bases separating them. This CDR3 region has 14 residues. In DNA, the CDR3 is TGTGCCAGCAGTTTCCAGGGAGGCCCCTATGGCTACACCTTC. It specifies CASSFQGGPYGYTF.

This chain uses TRBV12-3 or TRBV12-4 with TRBJ2-1; TRBD2 matches at 7 bases. The length of the CDR3 is 15 residues. After removal of 2 bases from V and 7 bases from J, the junction contained 8 bases not matched to a gene. The chain's CDR3 is CASSLIGRAENEQFF. CDR3 DNA sequence: TGTGCCAGCAGTTTAATTGGGAGGGCTGAGAATGAGCAGTTCTTC.

The chain joins TRBV29-1 to TRBJ2-1, with no clear D. V gave up 8 bases and J gave up 2 bases, with 13 bases separating them. The CDR3 is made up of 13 amino acids. CDR1 SQVTM and CDR2 ANQGSEA come from the germline V gene. CDR3 sequence: CSLSQGTYNEQFF. The CDR3 DNA follows: TGCAGCCTCTCGCAAGGGACCTACAATGAGCAGTTCTTC.

This rearrangement joins TRBV6-2 or TRBV6-3 to TRBJ2-2; no clear D gene. This CDR3 contains 13 residues. Trimming removed 1 base from V and 4 bases from J, with 4 bases in between. CDR1 is MNHEY, CDR2 SVGEGT, per germline. The CDR3 protein is CASSYYSTGELFF. The CDR3 coding sequence is TGTGCCAGCAGTTACTATAGCACCGGGGAGCTGTTTTTT.

This sequence joins TRBV29-1 and TRBJ1-1; 8 bases agree with TRBD1. The CDR3 length is 12 residues. V shed 4 bases, J shed 4 bases, and the junction held 2 bases outside the gene matches. The germline gives CDR1 SQVTM, CDR2 ANQGSEA. The DNA for the CDR3 is TGCAGCGTTGGACAGGGGAGCACTGAAGCTTTCTTT. Translation: CSVGQGSTEAFF.

The rearrangement uses TRBV28 and TRBJ2-7, with D unclear. Germline V gene sequence: CDR1 MDHEN, CDR2 SYDVKM. The CDR3 is 15 residues long. The germline V and J ends were trimmed by 2 bases and 2 bases, with 13 bases remaining between them. The CDR3: CASSLRGEGAYEQYF. The DNA for the CDR3 is TGTGCCAGCAGTTTACGCGGAGAAGGAGCCTACGAGCAGTACTTC.

The gene calls are TRBV29-1 and TRBJ1-1; the D gene is possibly TRBD1 (5 bases). There are 11 residues in the CDR3. The germline V gene has CDR1 SQVTM and CDR2 ANQGSEA. With 1 base removed from V and 11 bases from J, the gap between germline ends came to 11 bases. The CDR3 DNA sequence: TGCAGCGTTGAAGCAGGGAGGGATGCTTTCTTT. Translated, it gives CSVEAGRDAFF.

In this sample, this clonotype turned up once. The chain recombines TRBV20-1 with TRBJ2-2, with D perhaps matching TRBD2 (6 bases). The V gene lost 6 bases and the J gene lost 8 bases, with 10 bases spanning the gap. Germline V CDR1 and CDR2: DFQATT, SNEGSKA (reference sequence). The CDR3 extends over 11 amino acids. The CDR3 is CSAPLAGELFF. CDR3 in DNA: TGCAGTGCACCACTAGCAGGGGAGCTGTTTTTT.

The V and J genes are TRBV10-3 and TRBJ1-4; a possible D gene is TRBD1 (5 bases). The CDR3 is 16 amino acids. Germline assignment: CDR1 ENHRY and CDR2 SYGVKD. Trimming pared 4 bases from V and 7 bases from J, leaving 19 bases between. The CDR3 DNA follows: TGTGCCATCAGTGGAGGGACTTCCCCGGGGAGTGAAAAACTGTTTTTT. It translates to CAISGGTSPGSEKLFF.

The chain is built from TRBV3-1 and TRBJ1-4, with D unclear. There are 14 residues in the CDR3. Germline lookup yields CDR1 LGHDT and CDR2 YNNKEL (reference sequence). Trimming took off 3 bases at V and 4 bases at J, with 9 bases between the two ends. CDR3 nucleotide sequence: TGTGCCAGCAGCCAGAAGGGTCTTAATGAAAAACTGTTTTTT. The encoded protein is CASSQKGLNEKLFF.

The sample holds many counts of this clonotype. The chain links TRBV6-1 to TRBJ2-2; the D is unclear. The CDR3 loop spans 16 amino acids. The germline V gene encodes CDR1 MNHNS and CDR2 SASEGT. Trimming removed 5 bases at V and 0 bases at J, with 13 bases between. The CDR3 DNA reads as TGTGCCAGCAGTCCCTGGGGATCCGCGAACACCGGGGAGCTGTTTTTT. Translation: CASSPWGSANTGELFF.

V is TRBV29-1 and J is TRBJ2-7; D is undetermined. This CDR3 is built from 13 residues. V dropped 3 bases and J dropped 3 bases, with 12 bases sitting between them. The germline gives CDR1 SQVTM, CDR2 ANQGSEA. The CDR3 DNA reads as TGCAGCGTTGAGCTCAACGGATACTACGAGCAGTACTTC. It codes for CSVELNGYYEQYF.

This clonotype was observed a handful of times. V is TRBV2 and J is TRBJ1-5, with D possibly being TRBD1 (6 bases). This CDR3 comprises 15 residues. Germline V gives CDR1 SNHLY, CDR2 FYNNEI. Trimming shortened V by 6 bases and J by 1 base, and 13 bases separated the two germline ends. The CDR3, as DNA: TGTGCCAGCAGCTGGGGACACCAAAGCAATCAGCCCCAGCATTTT. It yields the protein CASSWGHQSNQPQHF.

This clonotype came up a few times. The chain recombines TRBV20-1 with TRBJ1-2; D is undetermined. The CDR3 has 12 amino acids. V was pared by 3 bases and J by 4 bases, with 9 bases between. From germline, CDR1 is DFQATT and CDR2 SNEGSKA (reference sequence). DNA of the CDR3: TGCAGTGCTAGGGTGAGAACCTATGGCTACACCTTC. This gives the protein CSARVRTYGYTF.

The chain combines TRBV6-5 with TRBJ2-7; D perhaps matches TRBD2 (6 bases). V lost 4 bases to trimming and J lost 4 bases, with 17 bases between them. This CDR3 has 15 amino acids. Germline V gene lookup returns CDR1 MNHEY and CDR2 SVGAGI. The CDR3 bases are TGTGCCAGCAGTTCGCCGAGACTAGAAAGGTACGAGCAGTACTTC. Its protein product is CASSSPRLERYEQYF.